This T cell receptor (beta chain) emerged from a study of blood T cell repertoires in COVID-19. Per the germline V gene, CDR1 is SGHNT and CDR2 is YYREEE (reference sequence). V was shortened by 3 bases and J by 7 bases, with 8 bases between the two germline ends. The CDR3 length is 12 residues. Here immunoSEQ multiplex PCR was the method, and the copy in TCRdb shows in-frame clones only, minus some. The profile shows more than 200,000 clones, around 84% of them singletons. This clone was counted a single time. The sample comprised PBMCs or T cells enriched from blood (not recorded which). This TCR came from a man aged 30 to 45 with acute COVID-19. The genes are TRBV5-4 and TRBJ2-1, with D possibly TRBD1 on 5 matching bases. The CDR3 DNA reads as TGTGCCAGCAGCTCAGGGTGGAATGAGCAGTTCTTC. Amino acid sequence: CASSSGWNEQFF.